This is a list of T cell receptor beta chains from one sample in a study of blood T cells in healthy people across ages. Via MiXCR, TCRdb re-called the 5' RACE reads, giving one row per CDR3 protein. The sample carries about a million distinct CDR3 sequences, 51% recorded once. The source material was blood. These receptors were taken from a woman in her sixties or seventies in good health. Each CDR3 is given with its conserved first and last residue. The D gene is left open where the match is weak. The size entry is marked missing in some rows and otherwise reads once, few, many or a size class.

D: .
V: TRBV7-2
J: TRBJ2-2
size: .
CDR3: CASSLLLDTGELFF
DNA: TGTGCCAGCAGCCTCCTACTGGACACCGGGGAGCTGTTTTTT

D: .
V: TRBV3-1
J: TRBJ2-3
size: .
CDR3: CASSQDRSGWNTDTQYF
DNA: TGTGCCAGCAGCCAAGATCGAAGCGGGTGGAACACAGATACGCAGTATTTT

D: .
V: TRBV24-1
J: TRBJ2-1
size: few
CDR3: CATSDGGQDEQFF
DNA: TGTGCCACCAGTGATGGGGGGCAGGATGAGCAGTTCTTC

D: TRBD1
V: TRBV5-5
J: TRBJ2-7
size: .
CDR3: CASSSGQLSPDEQYF
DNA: TGTGCCAGCAGCTCGGGACAGCTATCTCCTGACGAGCAGTACTTC

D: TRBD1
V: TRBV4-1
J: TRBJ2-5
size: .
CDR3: CASSKRDRGRETQYF
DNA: TGCGCCAGCAGCAAACGGGACAGGGGGCGGGAGACCCAGTACTTC

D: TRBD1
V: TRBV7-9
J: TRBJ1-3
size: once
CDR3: CASSRGDSRNTIYF
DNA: TGTGCCAGCAGCCGAGGGGACAGCCGAAACACCATATATTTT

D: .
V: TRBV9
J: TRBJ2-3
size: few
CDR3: CASSLRVTSTDTQYF
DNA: TGTGCCAGCAGCTTACGGGTCACTAGCACAGATACGCAGTATTTT

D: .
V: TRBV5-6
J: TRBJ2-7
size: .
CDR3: CASSGGWNYYEQYF
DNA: TGTGCCAGCAGCGGGGGGTGGAACTACTACGAGCAGTACTTC

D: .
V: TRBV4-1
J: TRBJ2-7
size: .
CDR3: CASSRPWGTGDTYEQYF
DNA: TGCGCCAGCAGCCGTCCCTGGGGAACGGGAGACACCTACGAGCAGTACTTC

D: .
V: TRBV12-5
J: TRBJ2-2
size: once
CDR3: CASGAQGYTGELFF
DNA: TGTGCTAGTGGGGCCCAGGGATACACCGGGGAGCTGTTTTTT

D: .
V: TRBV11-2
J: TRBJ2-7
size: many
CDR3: CASSLGGTGAYEQYF
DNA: TGTGCCAGCAGCTTGGGGGGGACAGGAGCCTACGAGCAGTACTTC

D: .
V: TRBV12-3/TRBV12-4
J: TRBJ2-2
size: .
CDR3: CASSLRGVGELFF
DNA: TGTGCCAGCAGTTTAAGGGGTGTCGGGGAGCTGTTTTTT

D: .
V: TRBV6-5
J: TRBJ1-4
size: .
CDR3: CASSYGAQLGANEKLFF
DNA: TGTGCCAGCAGTTACGGGGCTCAACTAGGGGCTAATGAAAAACTGTTTTTT

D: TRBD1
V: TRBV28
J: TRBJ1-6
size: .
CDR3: CASRMDRGLSSPLHF
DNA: TGTGCCAGCCGGATGGACAGGGGGCTAAGTTCACCCCTCCACTTT

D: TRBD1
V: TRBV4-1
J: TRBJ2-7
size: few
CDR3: CASSQTETGSYEQYF
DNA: TGCGCCAGCAGCCAAACTGAGACAGGGTCCTACGAGCAGTACTTC

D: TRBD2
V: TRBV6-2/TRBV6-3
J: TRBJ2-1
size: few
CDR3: CASSYSRRERYNEQFF
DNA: TGTGCCAGCAGTTACTCTCGGCGGGAGAGGTACAATGAGCAGTTCTTC

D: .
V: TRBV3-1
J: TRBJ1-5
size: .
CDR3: CASSHSGNQPQHF
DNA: TGTGCCAGCAGCCATAGCGGCAATCAGCCCCAGCATTTT

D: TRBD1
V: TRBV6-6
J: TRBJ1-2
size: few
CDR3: CASSYDARGKTGYTF
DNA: TGTGCCAGCAGTTACGATGCCAGGGGGAAAACCGGCTACACCTTC

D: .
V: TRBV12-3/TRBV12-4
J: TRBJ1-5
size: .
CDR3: CASKDSSQPQHF
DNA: TGTGCCAGCAAAGATTCGTCCCAGCCCCAGCATTTT